This is a list of T cell receptor beta chains from one sample in a study of blood T cells in healthy people across ages. TCRdb re-analysed the 5' RACE reads in MiXCR, keeping a single row per CDR3 protein. Here the sample spans 660,000 or so distinct CDR3 sequences, about 53% being singletons. The sample was blood. The receptors were gathered from a man aged 55-75 years in good health. CDR3s include the opening cysteine and the closing phenylalanine or tryptophan. Each record gives: J gene, D gene, clone size, V gene, CDR3 protein, CDR3 DNA. A D gene is named only where the DNA matches it firmly. Only part of the rows carry a size: once, few, many, or a class if the clone is expanded.

j_call: TRBJ2-7
d_call: NA
clone_size: NA
v_call: TRBV6-2/TRBV6-3
cdr3_aa: CASRPDTTYEQYF
cdr3_nt: TGTGCCAGCAGACCCGACACAACCTACGAGCAGTACTTC

j_call: TRBJ1-1
d_call: NA
clone_size: NA
v_call: TRBV10-3
cdr3_aa: CATKNQEGEAFF
cdr3_nt: TGTGCCACCAAGAACCAAGAGGGTGAAGCTTTCTTT

j_call: TRBJ1-4
d_call: NA
clone_size: NA
v_call: TRBV28
cdr3_aa: CASSSARLNEKLFF
cdr3_nt: TGTGCCAGCAGTTCAGCACGACTTAATGAAAAACTGTTTTTT

j_call: TRBJ2-6
d_call: NA
clone_size: NA
v_call: TRBV20-1
cdr3_aa: CSASPRGGSSGANVLTF
cdr3_nt: TGCAGTGCTAGCCCCAGGGGGGGGAGCTCTGGGGCCAACGTCCTGACTTTC

j_call: TRBJ2-2
d_call: NA
clone_size: NA
v_call: TRBV5-1
cdr3_aa: CASGGQGTGELFF
cdr3_nt: TGCGCCAGCGGGGGGCAAGGCACCGGGGAGCTGTTTTTT

j_call: TRBJ2-1
d_call: NA
clone_size: once
v_call: TRBV5-1
cdr3_aa: CASSSGPTNEQFF
cdr3_nt: TGCGCCAGCAGCTCAGGGCCGACCAATGAGCAGTTCTTC

j_call: TRBJ2-1
d_call: TRBD2
clone_size: NA
v_call: TRBV29-1
cdr3_aa: CSASGGPQEQFF
cdr3_nt: TGCAGCGCTAGCGGGGGCCCGCAGGAGCAGTTCTTC

j_call: TRBJ2-7
d_call: NA
clone_size: few
v_call: TRBV5-1
cdr3_aa: CASSLVTGQDEQYF
cdr3_nt: TGCGCCAGCAGCTTGGTTACAGGTCAGGACGAGCAGTACTTC

j_call: TRBJ1-4
d_call: NA
clone_size: NA
v_call: TRBV20-1
cdr3_aa: CSAGTHRTTNEKLFF
cdr3_nt: TGCAGTGCCGGAACTCACAGGACAACTAATGAAAAACTGTTTTTT

j_call: TRBJ2-7
d_call: NA
clone_size: NA
v_call: TRBV27
cdr3_aa: CASSLFASSGEQYF
cdr3_nt: TGTGCCAGCAGTTTATTCGCCAGTTCGGGCGAGCAGTACTTC

j_call: TRBJ2-2
d_call: NA
clone_size: NA
v_call: TRBV10-3
cdr3_aa: CAISENGELFF
cdr3_nt: TGTGCCATCAGTGAGAACGGGGAGCTGTTTTTT

j_call: TRBJ2-5
d_call: NA
clone_size: NA
v_call: TRBV12-3/TRBV12-4
cdr3_aa: CASSLMGTNQETQYF
cdr3_nt: TGTGCCAGCAGTTTAATGGGCACTAACCAAGAGACCCAGTACTTC

j_call: TRBJ2-5
d_call: NA
clone_size: NA
v_call: TRBV6-2/TRBV6-3
cdr3_aa: CASSYSTRRETQYF
cdr3_nt: TGTGCCAGCAGTTATAGCACTAGGAGAGAGACCCAGTACTTC

j_call: TRBJ2-7
d_call: NA
clone_size: NA
v_call: TRBV3-1
cdr3_aa: CASSLGQNNEQYF
cdr3_nt: TGTGCCAGCAGCCTCGGACAGAACAACGAGCAGTACTTC

j_call: TRBJ1-2
d_call: NA
clone_size: NA
v_call: TRBV5-8
cdr3_aa: CASSAGPGRGYTF
cdr3_nt: TGTGCCAGCAGCGCTGGGCCTGGAAGGGGCTACACCTTC

j_call: TRBJ1-2
d_call: NA
clone_size: NA
v_call: TRBV6-4
cdr3_aa: CASSDSPTRGVYGYTF
cdr3_nt: TGTGCCAGCAGTGACTCCCCCACACGGGGGGTTTATGGCTACACCTTC